This is a list of T cell receptor beta chains from one sample in a study of control samples from healthy donors and cancer patients. Data came from immunoSEQ multiplex PCR; TCRdb stores just in-frame clones and leaves some out. The data contain about 150,000 clones, 93% of them seen just once; the ten biggest clones take up 5.8%. Sequencing input: blood. Receptors were obtained from a man younger than 35 in good health. CDR3s include the opening cysteine and the closing phenylalanine or tryptophan. The order of the fields is CDR3 length, D gene, J gene, V gene, clone size, CDR3 DNA, CDR3 protein. D genes are given only for firm matches. Size is stated for part of the rows, as once, few or many counts, or as a class when the clone is expanded.

>12|TRBD1|TRBJ1-2|TRBV6-5|NA
TGTGCCAGCAGGGGACAGAAGGAAGGCTACACCTTC
CASRGQKEGYTF
>19|TRBD1|TRBJ1-3|TRBV4-1|NA
TGCGCCAGCAGCCCGGGGACAGGGGTTATCGCGGGCTCTGGAAACACCATATATTTT
CASSPGTGVIAGSGNTIYF
>13|NA|TRBJ1-2|TRBV19|NA
TGTGCCAGTAGACCGACAGGTGACTATGGCTACACCTTC
CASRPTGDYGYTF
>14|TRBD1|TRBJ1-3|TRBV6-5|NA
TGTGCCAGCAACAGGGGATGGTCTGGAAACACCATATATTTT
CASNRGWSGNTIYF
>12|NA|TRBJ1-1|TRBV30|NA
TGTGCCTGGACTGGGGGGGCCGCTGAAGCTTTCTTT
CAWTGGAAEAFF
>13|TRBD1|TRBJ1-1|TRBV2|once
TGTGCCAGCAGTGGCACAGGGGGAACTGAAGCTTTCTTT
CASSGTGGTEAFF
>16|NA|TRBJ1-4|TRBV25-1|NA
TGTGCCAGCAGTGACCCCTCAGGAGAAACTAATGAAAAACTGTTTTTT
CASSDPSGETNEKLFF
>11|NA|TRBJ1-1|TRBV5-4|NA
TGTGCCAGCAGCTTGTTCACTGAAGCTTTCTTT
CASSLFTEAFF
>12|NA|TRBJ1-4|TRBV7-9|NA
TGTGCCAGCCGGGGGGCAGGGGAAAAACTGTTTTTT
CASRGAGEKLFF
>17|NA|TRBJ1-4|TRBV18|NA
TGTGCCAGCTCACCGGTTGAGGGCGTCGGAACTAATGAAAAACTGTTTTTT
CASSPVEGVGTNEKLFF
>13|NA|TRBJ2-1|TRBV30|NA
TGTGCCTGGAGTGTTACCAGGGGTGTTGAGCAGTTCTTC
CAWSVTRGVEQFF
>15|NA|TRBJ2-1|TRBV11-2|NA
TGTGCCAGCAGCGTCGAGGGCGCTTCCTACAATGAGCAGTTCTTC
CASSVEGASYNEQFF
>14|TRBD2|TRBJ2-2|TRBV25-1|NA
TGTGCCAGCAGCGGACTAGCGGGCACCGGGGAGCTGTTTTTT
CASSGLAGTGELFF
>17|TRBD2|TRBJ2-3|TRBV27|NA
TGTGCCAGCAGTCCCGGACTACTAGCGGCGGCCACAGATACGCAGTATTTT
CASSPGLLAAATDTQYF
>17|TRBD2|TRBJ2-2|TRBV7-8|NA
TGTGCCAGCACGCCCCGGCAAGCGGGGGGGCACGGCGGGGAGCTGTTTTTT
CASTPRQAGGHGGELFF
>14|NA|TRBJ2-7|TRBV18|NA
TGTGCCAGCTCACCGTCCGGGCTAACGGGAGAGCAGTACTTC
CASSPSGLTGEQYF
>12|NA|TRBJ1-3|TRBV2|NA
TGTGCCAGCAGCTATTGGGGAAACACCATATATTTT
CASSYWGNTIYF
>15|NA|TRBJ1-5|TRBV6-5|NA
TGTGCCAGCAGTCCCCGTGGGGGGGCAGGGCGGCCCCAGCATTTT
CASSPRGGAGRPQHF
>15|TRBD2|TRBJ2-5|TRBV13|NA
TGTGCCAGCACCACGGGACTAGCGGTACAAGAGACCCAGTACTTC
CASTTGLAVQETQYF
>14|TRBD1|TRBJ2-1|TRBV30|NA
TGTGCCTGGACCGGGACAGCCGCGTACAATGAGCAGTTCTTC
CAWTGTAAYNEQFF
>15|NA|TRBJ1-4|TRBV29-1|NA
TGCAGCGTTTGGGCCAACGGTCCGGACTACGAAAAACTGTTTTTT
CSVWANGPDYEKLFF
>14|NA|TRBJ1-1|TRBV6-6|NA
TGTGCCAGCATCCTAGCACAGGGTTCCCCTGAAGCTTTCTTT
CASILAQGSPEAFF
>15|TRBD1|TRBJ1-1|TRBV6-6|NA
TGTGCCAGCACCTACTCGGGACAGACCAACACTGAAGCTTTCTTT
CASTYSGQTNTEAFF